The rows below give T cell receptor beta chains drawn from one sample of a study of CD8+ T cells in alopecia areata. Sequencing used immunoSEQ multiplex PCR; TCRdb keeps in-frame clones, though not all of them. The sample lists 150,000 to 200,000 clones; 59% were seen once. Source: CD4+ T cells sorted from blood, taken at week 0. The receptors stem from a human donor with alopecia areata. Both conserved end residues are trimmed from each CDR3. A D gene is named only where the DNA matches it firmly.

TRBJ1-1,12,TRBD1,TRBV7-4,ASRMDRGNTEAF
TRBJ2-1,11,NA,TRBV29-1,SVTGAINNEQF
TRBJ1-5,12,TRBD1,TRBV6-5,ASSPDRGYQPQH
TRBJ2-5,11,NA,TRBV5-1,ASSLAWQETQY
TRBJ1-5,13,TRBD1,TRBV15,ATGSNQGADQPQH
TRBJ2-3,12,TRBD1,TRBV27,ASSLSGGTDTQY
TRBJ2-5,12,TRBD2,TRBV11-2,ASSFGGGAETQY
TRBJ1-6,16,NA,TRBV19,ASSIVGTGSSYNSPLH
TRBJ2-1,11,NA,TRBV30,AWSVSGVNEQF
TRBJ1-5,11,NA,TRBV5-1,ASSLAVNQPQH
TRBJ1-1,11,NA,TRBV29-1,SVEFPLTMEAF
TRBJ1-6,12,TRBD1,TRBV30,AWGNTGGGSPLH
TRBJ1-5,12,TRBD1,TRBV19,ASSQDRTYQPQH
TRBJ2-2,10,NA,TRBV7-9,ASSLLETELF
TRBJ1-6,12,NA,TRBV7-9,ASSPGSYNSPLH
TRBJ1-2,16,NA,TRBV4-1,ASSQGAQVSGPNYGYT
TRBJ2-2,11,TRBD1,TRBV2,ASSGQGTGELF
TRBJ1-5,12,NA,TRBV7-2,ASSLVTSNQPQH
TRBJ1-6,14,NA,TRBV30,AWMVGGRYYNSPLH
TRBJ1-6,16,TRBD1,TRBV4-1,ASSRGVTGASGNSPLH
TRBJ2-7,13,TRBD2,TRBV7-2,ASSLAGGISYEQY
TRBJ1-5,12,NA,TRBV4-1,ASSQTRQAQPQH
TRBJ2-5,13,NA,TRBV10-3,AISESGADTETQY
TRBJ2-7,12,NA,TRBV5-1,ASRAWDGNYEQY
TRBJ1-2,11,NA,TRBV5-1,ASSLTGSAGYT
TRBJ1-6,12,NA,TRBV27,ASSLFLSSSPLH
TRBJ1-5,13,NA,TRBV29-1,SVAEETAGNQPQH
TRBJ2-3,11,NA,TRBV30,AWSVTQTDTQY
TRBJ2-3,14,TRBD2,TRBV7-2,ASSPMSGRGTDTQY
TRBJ1-2,13,NA,TRBV5-6,ASSLWILANYGYT
TRBJ2-3,13,TRBD1,TRBV18,ASSLDRARTDTQY
TRBJ2-7,13,NA,TRBV30,AWSVGQTGIYEQY
TRBJ1-2,11,NA,TRBV11-2,ASSQTSSYGYT
TRBJ1-2,14,NA,TRBV7-2,ASSLAPGDPAYGYT
TRBJ2-5,11,TRBD2,TRBV29-1,SAKSGGQETQY
TRBJ1-1,12,NA,TRBV2,ASTRGRELAEAF
TRBJ2-2,12,NA,TRBV14,ASSQVANTGELF
TRBJ1-2,14,TRBD1,TRBV10-3,AISGTAGGERGGYT
TRBJ1-2,16,TRBD1,TRBV27,ASSSHPGGTATNYGYT
TRBJ2-1,12,NA,TRBV7-9,ASSLGGQKNEQF
TRBJ2-7,12,NA,TRBV5-1,ASSLETGDYEQY
TRBJ2-5,8,NA,TRBV10-3,ASMYETQY
TRBJ2-2,12,NA,TRBV29-1,SVRLGQAAGELF
TRBJ2-7,12,TRBD2,TRBV10-3,AISESAGDYEQY
TRBJ1-4,11,NA,TRBV30,AWSEKGGGKLF
TRBJ2-7,8,NA,TRBV28,ASSLNEQY
TRBJ1-5,13,NA,TRBV5-1,ASRAGHNSNQPQH
TRBJ2-7,11,NA,TRBV7-9,ASSLVWESEQY
TRBJ1-5,13,TRBD1,TRBV27,ASSLARQGKQPQH
TRBJ1-6,15,TRBD1,TRBV7-2,ASSLIFDRGPNSPLH
TRBJ2-7,12,NA,TRBV23-1,ASSHPGRTDEQY